Shown below are 17 T cell receptor beta chains from a single sample sequenced in a study of shared clonotypes between healthy human individuals. Using immunoSEQ multiplex PCR, the repertoire was profiled, and TCRdb retains in-frame clones only, with some absent. The sample has over 1.4 million clones, 96% seen once. The sequenced material came from naive CD4+ T cells sorted from blood. Subset: CD45RA+ positively selected. The receptor set was obtained from a man aged 25-45 years in good health.

This chain links TRBV28 with TRBJ2-2, with D tentatively TRBD2 (6 bases). V gave up 4 bases and J gave up 4 bases, with 7 bases separating them. CDR1 MDHEN and CDR2 SYDVKM come from the germline V gene. CDR3 length equals 13 residues. The CDR3 coding sequence is TGTGCCAGCAGTTGGGGGGTCACCGGGGAGCTGTTTTTT. Its protein product is CASSWGVTGELFF.

The V call is TRBV9, the J call TRBJ2-3; TRBD2 matches at 8 bases. Germline V CDR1 and CDR2: SGDLS, YYNGEE. This CDR3 spans 13 amino acids. With 4 bases clipped from V and 6 bases from J, the junction kept 4 bases outside the gene matches. In DNA, the CDR3 is TGTGCCAGCAGCACAGCGGGAGTTGATACGCAGTATTTT. It yields the protein CASSTAGVDTQYF.

This clone was seen only once. This sequence joins TRBV2 and TRBJ2-7; possible D gene TRBD2, 5 bases. The CDR3 extends over 13 amino acids. The V end was cut by 6 bases, the J end by 2 bases, with 11 bases between. The germline CDR1 and CDR2 sequences are SNHLY and FYNNEI. The CDR3 nucleotides read TGTGCCAGCAGGTTGGGAGATCCCTACGAGCAGTACTTC. Amino acid sequence: CASRLGDPYEQYF.

The chain employs TRBV29-1 and TRBJ1-2; 9 nucleotides line up with TRBD1. The V gene's germline CDR1 is SQVTM and CDR2 ANQGSEA. CDR3 length: 11 amino acids. The V and J ends lost 6 bases and 7 bases, in that order; junction bases with no gene match: 3. This CDR3 is CSVLGQGGYTF. For the CDR3, the DNA is TGCAGCGTCTTGGGACAGGGTGGCTACACCTTC.

V usage is TRBV5-1 and J usage is TRBJ1-1, with D perhaps matching TRBD1 (6 bases). The CDR3 covers 15 residues. V was cut by 4 bases and J by 5 bases, with 18 bases left in between. Germline CDR1 and CDR2: SGHRS and YFSETQ. This chain's CDR3 is CASSPEPGVETEAFF. CDR3 bases: TGCGCCAGCAGCCCCGAACCAGGGGTTGAGACTGAAGCTTTCTTT. Complete variable domain (other parts from reference TRBV5-1 and TRBJ1-1): KAGVTQTPRYLIKTRGQQVTLSCSPISGHRSVSWYQQTPGQGLQFLFEYFSETQRNKGNFPGRFSGRQFSNSRSEMNVSTLELGDSALYLCASSPEPGVETEAFFGQGTRLTVV.

The chain couples TRBV28 to TRBJ1-4, with D possibly being TRBD1 (6 bases). The V gene's germline CDR1 is MDHEN and CDR2 SYDVKM. This CDR3 comprises 13 residues. V shed 3 bases and J shed 8 bases, with 10 bases lying between them. In nucleotides, the CDR3 is TGTGCCAGCAGTTTGGTTGGACAGGAAAAACTGTTTTTT. Its protein is CASSLVGQEKLFF.

This clone was seen a single time. The chain is built from TRBV11-3 and TRBJ1-1; D is unclear. CDR1 and CDR2 from the germline V gene are SGHNT and YENEEA. Trimming pared 5 bases from V and 4 bases from J, leaving 23 bases between. This CDR3 comprises 17 residues. CDR3 nucleotides: TGTGCCAGCAGCAACGGTGCGGCTGGGGTTCCGACCACTGAAGCTTTCTTT. Protein sequence: CASSNGAAGVPTTEAFF.

This chain uses TRBV29-1 with TRBJ2-1; 12 positions match TRBD2. CDR3 length: 15 amino acids. The V and J ends lost 7 bases and 4 bases, in that order; junction bases with no gene match: 8. From germline, CDR1 is SQVTM and CDR2 ANQGSEA. The CDR3 nucleotides are TGCAGCGCCCTCGGACTAGCGGGATTGTACAATGAGCAGTTCTTC. Translating gives CSALGLAGLYNEQFF.

This clone appeared once. The chain joins TRBV7-2 to TRBJ2-5; TRBD2 agrees at 8 bases. The germline gives CDR1 SGHTA, CDR2 FQGNSA. This CDR3 has 15 residues. V dropped 6 bases and J dropped 2; count of bases not matched to a gene: 8. CDR3 bases: TGTGCCAGCAGACCCCAAGGCGGGGGGCAAGAGACCCAGTACTTC. Protein: CASRPQGGGQETQYF. The whole variable domain, filled in from reference TRBV7-2 and TRBJ2-5, reads GAGVSQSPSNKVTEKGKDVELRCDPISGHTALYWYRQSLGQGLEFLIYFQGNSAPDKSGLPSDRFSAERTGGSVSTLTIQRTQQEDSAVYLCASRPQGGGQETQYFGPGTRLLVL.

As for this clone: This specimen includes other DNA sequences encoding the same CDR3. The rearrangement uses TRBV18 and TRBJ1-5; D remains unclear. The V end was cut by 3 bases, the J end by 3 bases, with 6 bases between. The CDR3 length is 13 residues. Germline assignment: CDR1 KGHSH and CDR2 LQKENI. CDR3 protein: CASSPSLNQPQHF. As DNA, the CDR3 is TGTGCCAGCTCACCTTCCCTCAATCAGCCCCAGCATTTT.

V gene TRBV19 combines with J gene TRBJ2-7, with D possibly matching TRBD2 (6 bases). V was trimmed by 8 bases and J by 3 bases, leaving 17 bases between them. In germline, CDR1 is LNHDA, CDR2 SQIVND (reference sequence). This CDR3 is built from 14 residues. The CDR3 loop reads CASCPGLSDYEQYF. The CDR3, as DNA: TGTGCCAGTTGTCCGGGACTGTCAGACTACGAGCAGTACTTC.

To note about this clone: At the DNA level, this CDR3 is encoded by other sequences in the same sample as well. V is TRBV19 and J is TRBJ2-7; TRBD1 matches 11 bases. This CDR3 region has 14 residues. The germline V gene has CDR1 LNHDA and CDR2 SQIVND (reference sequence). With 4 bases clipped from V and 1 base from J, the junction kept 0 bases outside the gene matches. DNA for the CDR3: TGTGCCAGTAGTAGGGACAGGGGGTCCTACGAGCAGTACTTC. Protein sequence: CASSRDRGSYEQYF. The variable domain in full, completed from reference TRBV19 and TRBJ2-7, reads DGGITQSPKYLFRKEGQNVTLSCEQNLNHDAMYWYRQDPGQGLRLIYYSQIVNDFQKGDIAEGYSVSREKKESFPLTVTSAQKNPTAFYLCASSRDRGSYEQYFGPGTRLTVT.

The V gene is TRBV7-2, the J gene TRBJ1-1; unclear D gene. CDR1 and CDR2 (germline): SGHTA, FQGNSA. The CDR3 runs 14 residues. The V end lost 2 bases, the J end lost 1 base, and 8 bases lay between the germline ends. The DNA for the CDR3 is TGTGCCAGCAGCTTACGGAGGGAGAACACTGAAGCTTTCTTT. It encodes CASSLRRENTEAFF.

The chain recombines TRBV5-4 with TRBJ2-7; 7 bases fit TRBD1. The CDR3 loop spans 14 amino acids. Germline lookup yields CDR1 SGHNT and CDR2 YYREEE (reference sequence). The V segment lost 2 bases and the J segment 2 bases; nucleotides outside the gene matches: 4. This CDR3 reads CASSFRDRAYEQYF. As DNA, the CDR3 is TGTGCCAGCAGCTTCCGGGACAGAGCCTACGAGCAGTACTTC.

This clone appeared once. This chain links TRBV29-1 with TRBJ2-7; 8 bases fit TRBD2. Germline CDR1 reads SQVTM; CDR2 reads ANQGSEA. Trimming at V came to 4 bases and at J to 4 bases, leaving 15 bases not matched to a gene. The CDR3 sequence is 16 residues long. The CDR3 sequence is CSVVGRGSGTVYEQYF. In DNA, the CDR3 is TGCAGCGTTGTGGGCCGCGGTAGCGGGACGGTATACGAGCAGTACTTC.

This clone was seen just once. This sequence joins TRBV11-2 and TRBJ2-5; D uncertain. The CDR3 sequence is 14 residues long. Germline-derived CDR1 and CDR2 are SGHAT and FQNNGV. V was cut by 1 base and J by 5 bases, with 11 bases left in between. The CDR3 sequence: CASSLGFTSETQYF. The DNA of the CDR3 is TGTGCCAGCAGCTTAGGTTTTACGTCCGAGACCCAGTACTTC.

The chain recombines TRBV25-1 with TRBJ2-1; possible D gene TRBD2, 5 bases. The germline V gene has CDR1 MGHDK and CDR2 SYGVNS. The V gene lost 1 base and the J gene lost 11 bases, with 12 bases spanning the gap. The CDR3 spans 13 residues. CDR3 DNA: TGTGCCAGCAGTGAATTGAGGGTAACTAAGCAGTTCTTC. It translates to CASSELRVTKQFF.